This T cell receptor (beta chain) comes out of a study of T cell responses to AZD1222 COVID-19 vaccine. Sequencing was performed with immunoSEQ multiplex PCR; in TCRdb, only in-frame clones are kept and a portion is missing. The sample lists about 160,000 clones; roughly 90% were seen once. J lost 3 bases, V lost 5 bases, and 13 bases had no gene match. Germline V CDR1 and CDR2: SQVTM, ANQGSEA. This CDR3 has 16 amino acids. The chain recombines TRBV29-1 with TRBJ2-7, with 10 bases that match TRBD1. Source: peripheral blood, taken on day 0 of AZD1222 vaccination. The source is an adult in good health. The CDR3 DNA is TGCAGCGTTATCGGGACAGGGGTCCCCCCCGTCTACGAGCAGTACTTC. Translated, it gives CSVIGTGVPPVYEQYF.